Below are 22 T cell receptor beta chains sequenced from a single sample in a study of T-cell memory formation after mild COVID-19. TCRdb used MiXCR to reprocess the 5' RACE reads, holding one entry per CDR3 protein. The top ten hold roughly a quarter of the sample, which has tens of thousands of distinct CDR3 sequences, roughly an eighth seen once. Sequencing input: PBMCs or a T cell subset sorted from them (not recorded which). The receptors here all came from an adult woman who had mild COVID-19 (a few samples of this study predate the infection). Cell type and time point are not known.

The table lists this clonotype with a few counts. V and J are TRBV4-1 and TRBJ2-1; 7 bases map to TRBD2. Germline V gives CDR1 MGHRA, CDR2 YSYEKL. The CDR3 totals 15 residues. The trim removed 4 bases at V and 3 bases at J, leaving 6 bases unmatched. The CDR3 coding sequence is TGCGCCAGCAGCCCCTTGACGGGGGGCTACAATGAGCAGTTCTTC. It encodes CASSPLTGGYNEQFF.

This clonotype was counted a few times. The rearrangement uses TRBV7-8 and TRBJ2-7; TRBD2 is a possible D gene (5 bases). This CDR3 region has 14 residues. Germline V lookup: CDR1 SGHVS, CDR2 FQNEAQ. V lost 5 bases and J lost 2, with 13 bases in between. As DNA, the CDR3 is TGTGCCAGCAGCAGAAGGGAGTCGACCTACGAGCAGTACTTC. It translates to CASSRRESTYEQYF.

This chain's CDR3 is CASSFSGEHEQYF. CDR3 DNA: TGTGCCAGCAGTTTCTCAGGGGAGCACGAGCAGTACTTC. J is TRBJ2-7 and V is TRBV6-2 or TRBV6-3; D possibly corresponds to TRBD1 (6 bases). V was pared by 4 bases and J by 5 bases, with 12 bases between. Germline values: CDR1 MNHEY, CDR2 SVGEGT. The CDR3 has 13 amino acids.

This sequence joins TRBV7-9 and TRBJ2-2, with D possibly matching TRBD1 (6 bases). V was clipped by 7 bases and J by 2 bases, with 17 bases between them. In germline, CDR1 is SEHNR, CDR2 FQNEAQ (reference sequence). The CDR3 runs 16 residues. The CDR3 protein is CASIHPGVVNTGELFF. In nucleotides, the CDR3 is TGTGCCAGCATCCACCCAGGGGTTGTAAACACCGGGGAGCTGTTTTTT.

This sequence joins TRBV6-5 and TRBJ2-6; the D gene is possibly TRBD1 (5 bases). Germline CDR1 MNHEY, CDR2 SVGAGI. The CDR3 is 18 residues long. Trimming removed 3 bases at V and 0 bases at J, with 15 bases between. The CDR3 sequence is CASSYVAGPLSGANVLTF. The CDR3 DNA sequence: TGTGCCAGCAGTTATGTCGCAGGGCCCCTCTCTGGGGCCAACGTCCTGACTTTC.

The CDR3 sequence: CSARIRGANEQFF. The CDR3 DNA reads as TGCAGTGCTAGAATCAGGGGGGCGAATGAGCAGTTCTTC. The gene calls are TRBV20-1 and TRBJ2-1, with D tentatively TRBD1 (7 bases). This CDR3 contains 13 residues. Deletions cut 2 bases from V and 7 bases from J, with 12 bases between. Looked up from germline, CDR1 is DFQATT and CDR2 is SNEGSKA (reference sequence).

The V call is TRBV29-1, the J call TRBJ1-2; D uncertain. Trimming left V 1 base short and J 3 bases short, with 9 bases between. CDR3 size: 13 residues. Germline CDR1 and CDR2: SQVTM and ANQGSEA. CDR3 protein: CSVEGGFDYGYTF. CDR3 nucleotides: TGCAGCGTTGAAGGGGGATTCGACTATGGCTACACCTTC.

The gene calls are TRBV13 and TRBJ2-3, with TRBD2 matching over 10 bases. The germline V gene encodes CDR1 PRHDT and CDR2 FYEKMQ (reference sequence). This CDR3 spans 15 amino acids. Trimming cost V 5 bases and J 4 bases; bases outside gene matches: 6. CDR3 DNA sequence: TGTGCCAGCAGCCCTAGCGGGGGTATCGCAGATACGCAGTATTTT. This gives the protein CASSPSGGIADTQYF. Together with reference TRBV13 and TRBJ2-3, the CDR3 gives the full variable domain: AAGVIQSPRHLIKEKRETATLKCYPIPRHDTVYWYQQGPGQDPQFLISFYEKMQSDKGSIPDRFSAQQFSDYHSELNMSSLELGDSALYFCASSPSGGIADTQYFGPGTRLTVL.

The V gene is TRBV6-4, the J gene TRBJ1-2, with D unclear. Trimming pared 3 bases from V and 0 bases from J, leaving 11 bases between. This CDR3 is 15 amino acids long. CDR1 is MRHNA and CDR2 is SNTAGT in the germline V gene. Here the CDR3 DNA reads TGTGCCAGCAGTGAAGAATGGGCAGCTAACTATGGCTACACCTTC. It codes for CASSEEWAANYGYTF.

This clonotype was recorded a few times. V and J are TRBV24-1 and TRBJ2-2; D may match TRBD1 or TRBD2 (6 bases each). The V gene's germline CDR1 is KGHDR and CDR2 SFDVKD. Trimming stripped 0 bases from V and 7 bases from J, with 20 bases between. CDR3 length equals 18 residues. In nucleotides, the CDR3 is TGTGCCACCAGTGATTTGCATGACGGCAGGGGAGGTGTCGGGGAGCTGTTTTTT. This translates into CATSDLHDGRGGVGELFF.

The sample holds a few counts of this clonotype. The chain is built from TRBV5-6 and TRBJ2-1, with TRBD2 matching 10 bases. V lost 4 bases and J lost 7; bases outside the gene matches: 2. The CDR3 is 13 residues long. Germline CDR1 and CDR2: SGHDT and YYEEEE. This chain's CDR3 is CASSTTSGNEQFF. CDR3 bases: TGTGCCAGCAGCACGACTAGCGGGAATGAGCAGTTCTTC.

This chain's CDR3 is CASAAFLAGGYEQYF. CDR3 in DNA: TGTGCTAGTGCAGCCTTCCTAGCGGGAGGTTACGAGCAGTACTTC. The rearrangement links TRBV12-5 to TRBJ2-7; 11 bases map to TRBD2. After removal of 7 bases from V and 4 bases from J, the junction contained 9 bases not matched to a gene. This CDR3 is 15 amino acids long. Germline V gene lookup returns CDR1 LGHNT and CDR2 FRNRAP.

This clonotype was detected only a few times. This chain's CDR3 is CASSPGPRSEQFF. CDR3 sequence (DNA): TGTGCCAGCAGCCCCGGACCCCGGAGTGAGCAGTTCTTC. The chain employs TRBV7-6 and TRBJ2-1, with D unresolved. V gave up 5 bases and J gave up 9 bases, with 14 bases separating them. The CDR3 has 13 amino acids. Germline assignment: CDR1 SGHVS and CDR2 FNYEAQ. Using reference TRBV7-6 and TRBJ2-1 for the parts outside the CDR3, the full variable domain is GAGVSQSPRYKVTKRGQDVALRCDPISGHVSLYWYRQALGQGPEFLTYFNYEAQQDKSGLPNDRFSAERPEGSISTLTIQRTEQRDSAMYRCASSPGPRSEQFFGPGTRLTVL.

The chain links TRBV5-1 to TRBJ2-7; D is uncertain. Trimming took 0 bases from V and 3 from J, leaving 7 bases between them. Germline-derived CDR1 and CDR2 are SGHRS and YFSETQ. This CDR3 region has 13 residues. CDR3 protein: CASSLEVHYEQYF. CDR3 bases: TGCGCCAGCAGCTTGGAGGTTCACTACGAGCAGTACTTC.

This rearrangement joins TRBV16 to TRBJ1-1; D is unclear. Trimming took 0 bases from V and 1 from J, leaving 6 bases between them. The germline gives CDR1 KGHSY, CDR2 FQNENV. The CDR3 has 14 amino acids. The CDR3 DNA reads TGTGCCAGCAGCCAATCCGTCGCGAACACTGAAGCTTTCTTT. Residues: CASSQSVANTEAFF. Together with reference TRBV16 and TRBJ1-1, the CDR3 gives the full variable domain: GEEVAQTPKHLVRGEGQKAKLYCAPIKGHSYVFWYQQVLKNEFKFLISFQNENVFDETGMPKERFSAKCLPNSPCSLEIQATKLEDSAVYFCASSQSVANTEAFFGQGTRLTVV.

This rearrangement joins TRBV15 to TRBJ2-1; the D gene is possibly TRBD2 (5 bases). V lost 4 bases, J lost 4 bases, and 14 bases lay in between. The CDR3 runs to 15 residues. Per the germline V gene, CDR1 is LNHNV and CDR2 is YYDKDF (reference sequence). The CDR3 bases are TGTGCCACCAGCATCCGGGGTCAGGAATACAATGAGCAGTTCTTC. Its protein is CATSIRGQEYNEQFF. The full variable domain, in which reference TRBV15 and TRBJ2-1 provide the parts outside the CDR3, is DAMVIQNPRYQVTQFGKPVTLSCSQTLNHNVMYWYQQKSSQAPKLLFHYYDKDFNNEADTPDNFQSRRPNTSFCFLDIRSPGLGDTAMYLCATSIRGQEYNEQFFGPGTRLTVL.

This chain links TRBV4-1 with TRBJ2-3, with 7 positions matching TRBD1. In germline, CDR1 is MGHRA, CDR2 YSYEKL. The CDR3 has 16 amino acids. V shed 4 bases and J 2 bases; nucleotides not matched to a gene: 9. In DNA form, the CDR3 reads TGCGCCAGCAGCCTCGATGACAGGGCCCCCACAGATACGCAGTATTTT. Translated, it gives CASSLDDRAPTDTQYF.

This clonotype was seen a few times. V gene TRBV24-1 combines with J gene TRBJ1-2; possibly TRBD1 for D (6 bases). Looked up from germline, CDR1 is KGHDR and CDR2 is SFDVKD. This CDR3 comprises 15 residues. Trimming shortened V by 2 bases and J by 6 bases, and 15 bases separated the two germline ends. The CDR3 DNA is TGTGCCACCAGTGATTCGCAAGGGGGGGTGGATGGCTACACCTTC. Amino acids: CATSDSQGGVDGYTF.

The chain carries TRBV9 and TRBJ2-5; possibly TRBD2 for D (6 bases). The CDR3 has 13 amino acids. The germline V gene encodes CDR1 SGDLS and CDR2 YYNGEE. Deletions cut 4 bases from V and 5 bases from J, with 12 bases between. This CDR3 is CASSPGVVETQYF. CDR3 nucleotide sequence: TGTGCCAGCAGCCCGGGGGTCGTGGAGACCCAGTACTTC.

A few counts support this clonotype. The chain is built from TRBV20-1 and TRBJ2-3; 16 positions match TRBD2. The junction had 0 bases not matched to a gene; V was cut back by 5 bases and J by 1 base. CDR1 DFQATT and CDR2 SNEGSKA come from the germline V gene (reference sequence). The CDR3 spans 15 residues. In DNA form, the CDR3 reads TGCAGTGCTGGGACTAGCGGGAGGGGCACAGATACGCAGTATTTT. Encoded protein: CSAGTSGRGTDTQYF.

This clonotype has only a few counts. This chain links TRBV30 with TRBJ2-7; unclear D gene. The V end was cut by 5 bases, the J end by 0 bases, with 8 bases between. Germline assignment: CDR1 GTSNPN and CDR2 SVGIG (reference sequence). This CDR3 contains 12 residues. As DNA, the CDR3 is TGTGCCTGGGGGATAACCTCCTACGAGCAGTACTTC. Translating gives CAWGITSYEQYF.

This chain links TRBV29-1 with TRBJ2-3, with TRBD2 matching over 7 bases. V was clipped by 2 bases and J by 2 bases; unmatched bases: 19. Germline-derived CDR1 and CDR2 are SQVTM and ANQGSEA. The CDR3 consists of 19 residues. Written as DNA, the CDR3 is TGCAGCGTTGAACCCCCGCCATCAGGCGGCGGGGGATTCACAGATACGCAGTATTTT. This encodes CSVEPPPSGGGGFTDTQYF.